The 2 T cell receptor beta chains below all came from one sample that was sequenced in a study of cytomegalovirus exposure and HLA in healthy donors. Researchers ran the PCR with 60 Vbeta and 13 Jbeta primers. Some clones are missing from TCRdb's copy, which holds only in-frame ones; the method was immunoSEQ multiplex PCR. The sample lists tens of thousands of clones, more than 60% seen once, with about 2.2% in the top ten. Sequences were obtained from PBMCs. These receptors originate from a man aged 35-49 years in good health and CMV-seronegative.

This chain connects TRBV7-9 to TRBJ1-2; possibly TRBD1 for D (5 bases). The CDR3 covers 14 residues. Per germline, CDR1 SEHNR and CDR2 FQNEAQ (reference sequence). Trimming removed 4 bases from V and 1 base from J, with 10 bases in between. The CDR3 region has the DNA TGTGCCAGCAGCTCCTCGGGGGGTAACTATGGCTACACCTTC. The encoded protein is CASSSSGGNYGYTF.

This chain joins TRBV6-5 and TRBJ1-2, with TRBD1 matching over 8 bases. This CDR3 is 15 amino acids long. Germline V gives CDR1 MNHEY, CDR2 SVGAGI. Trimming at V came to 4 bases and at J to 4 bases, leaving 8 bases not matched to a gene. This CDR3 is CASSFQGQGGYGYTF. The CDR3 nucleotides read TGTGCCAGCAGTTTCCAAGGACAGGGCGGCTATGGCTACACCTTC.